The present T cell receptor (beta chain) was sequenced within a study of vaccination effects on CD4 cells after COVID-19 (dated by TCRdb to about 2022). Regarding the study in general: Across the study, the median time from the second dose to post-vaccine sampling was 72 days (range 14 to 241). SARS-CoV-2 spike-specific CD4+ TCR repertoires from before and after mRNA vaccination were compared in COVID-19 convalescent patients and in infection-naive vaccine recipients. Altogether, 10 COVID-19 convalescent patients and a few SARS-CoV-2-naive healthy vaccine recipients made up the full study. In the study, cultures from other donors were sequenced using the Oncomine TCR Beta short-read assay on an Illumina iSeq 100. Broad study findings and their caveats: The study was limited by a small number of convalescent patients, and early post-infection timepoints were lacking. In healthy vaccine recipients, vaccine-induced clones were almost all SARS-CoV-2 mono-reactive, with only 1 of 255 being cross-reactive with common cold coronaviruses. Marked clonal contraction was observed in both infection-induced and vaccine-induced clones at late post-vaccination timepoints, consistent with waning T cell responses.

In the ViraFEST assay, PBMC were stimulated with viral peptide pools, and TCR sequencing was then used to find antigen-specific CD4+ T cell clonotypes based on their expansion. After more than 9 days of culture, CD4+ T cells were isolated with the EasySep CD4+ T cell isolation kit. Participants received two doses of either the BNT162b2 or the mRNA-1273 mRNA SARS-CoV-2 vaccine. None of the healthy vaccine recipients had a prior SARS-CoV-2 infection, which was confirmed by nucleocapsid antibody tests that came back negative both before and after vaccination. About 2.1 million PBMC per well were cultured with roughly 10 ug/ml peptides in IMDM containing about 5% human AB serum, approximately 9.1 IU/ml IL-2 and gentamicin. Half of the culture medium was replaced with fresh IL-2-containing medium on days 3 and 7. Each peptide stimulation condition was cultured in triplicate wells unless otherwise noted. PBMC were separated from whole blood using Ficoll-Paque Plus gradient centrifugation and were then either cryopreserved at -140C or used fresh. The spike proteins of SARS-CoV-2 and of the common cold coronaviruses HCoV-NL63, HCoV-OC43 and HCoV-229E were spanned by overlapping peptide pools. The QIAamp micro DNA kit was used to extract genomic DNA from the cultured CD4+ T cells.

In regard to this clone: Its antigen is unknown. Per-base quality was not reported, and no clone a single base away is much larger than it.

The protocol used for the library was the immunoSEQ multiplex PCR assay. DNA from the CD4+ T cells that had been cultured and isolated underwent TCR beta CDR3 sequencing. From the authors' description of their analysis: Non-productive TCR sequences were discarded, and reads were trimmed to the CDR3 region, with only CDR3s of 7 or more amino acids retained. The MANAFEST web app was used to pick out antigen-specific clonotypes by comparing their expansion in peptide wells with that in reference cultures. To count as positive, a clone had to show expansion at FDR<0.05 compared with the reference and with all other wells, an odds ratio above 5, and a frequency above 0.1% in two replicate wells. A clonotype was defined as cross-reactive if the clonotype was significantly expanded both in SARS-CoV-2 spike wells and in at least one common cold coronavirus spike condition. CDR3 similarity was assessed by Levenshtein distance using the stringdist R package, and unrooted trees were constructed with ape in R 3.6.1. Sourced from immuneACCESS, this table was stored by TCRdb with only in-frame sequences that have V and J called. A share of the clones is absent; for the studies checked, an unresolved V gene accounts for under half, and the remainder has no known explanation. That table is the source of V, J and clone size, and D and trimming were worked out from the DNA. The sample includes 30,000 to 40,000 clones, with approximately 84% observed a single time. Less than 2% of the sample lies in the top ten.

V is trimmed back by 3 bases and J by 4 bases, and the junction contains 5 bases that no gene match accounts for. The CDR3 numbers 15 residues from cysteine through phenylalanine. Only the CDR3 part of the read is kept: 45 bases, read in frame from the first base. CDR1 and CDR2, per the germline V gene (reference sequence), are LNHNV and YYDKDF. The chain links TRBV15 with TRBJ2-1; 8 junctional bases match TRBD2. This specimen consisted of CD4+ T cells from PBMCs cultured with HCoV-NL63 spike peptides, obtained after COVID-19 vaccination. The intended sense of this specimen's cell subset or site label: HCoV-NL63 spike overlapping peptide pool stimulation. The receptor was derived from a human donor who received a COVID-19 vaccine. Some clones in this sample may be carry-over from other donors' samples. The encoded CDR3 is CATSRRGAGYNEQFF. The base sequence is TGTGCCACCAGCAGGCGGGGGGCCGGATACAATGAGCAGTTCTTC.